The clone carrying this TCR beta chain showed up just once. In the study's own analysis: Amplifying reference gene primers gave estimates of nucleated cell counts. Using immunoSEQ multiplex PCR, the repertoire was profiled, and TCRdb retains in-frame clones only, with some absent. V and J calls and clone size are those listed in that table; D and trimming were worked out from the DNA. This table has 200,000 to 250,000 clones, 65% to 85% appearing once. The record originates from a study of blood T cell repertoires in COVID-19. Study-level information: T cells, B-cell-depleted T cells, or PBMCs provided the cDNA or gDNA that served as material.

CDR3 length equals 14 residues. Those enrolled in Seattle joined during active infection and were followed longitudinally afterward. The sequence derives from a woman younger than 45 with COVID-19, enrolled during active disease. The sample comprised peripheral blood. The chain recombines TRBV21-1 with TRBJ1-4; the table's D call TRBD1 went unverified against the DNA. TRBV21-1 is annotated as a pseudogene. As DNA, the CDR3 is TGTGCCAGCACCGCGGGACAGGGTGGCGAAAAACTGTTTTTT. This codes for CASTAGQGGEKLFF.